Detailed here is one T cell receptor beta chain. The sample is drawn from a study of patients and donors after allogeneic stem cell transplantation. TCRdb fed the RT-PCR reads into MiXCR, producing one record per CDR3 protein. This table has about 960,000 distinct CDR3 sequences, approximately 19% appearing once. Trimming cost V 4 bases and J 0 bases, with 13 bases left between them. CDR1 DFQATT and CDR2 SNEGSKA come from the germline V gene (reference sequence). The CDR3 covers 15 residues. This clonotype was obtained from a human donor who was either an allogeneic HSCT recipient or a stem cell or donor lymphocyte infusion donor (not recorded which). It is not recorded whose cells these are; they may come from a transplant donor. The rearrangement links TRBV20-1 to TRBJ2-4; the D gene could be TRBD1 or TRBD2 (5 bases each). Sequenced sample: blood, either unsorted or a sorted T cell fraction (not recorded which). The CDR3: CSAKGPALAKNIQYF. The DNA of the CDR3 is TGCAGTGCTAAGGGACCCGCCTTAGCCAAAAACATTCAGTACTTC.